One sample yielded the 8 T cell receptor beta chains listed below, sequenced in a study of blood T cell repertoires in COVID-19. Profiled with immunoSEQ multiplex PCR; TCRdb holds only in-frame clones, not every one. This table holds fewer than 85,000 clones, 88% found once. Sequencing used peripheral blood. The receptors come from a human donor in a cohort sampled during active COVID-19.

This chain joins TRBV20-1 and TRBJ1-3, with no clear D. V gave up 3 bases and J gave up 0 bases, with 12 bases separating them. Germline V gene lookup returns CDR1 DFQATT and CDR2 SNEGSKA (reference sequence). The CDR3 sequence is 15 residues long. The CDR3 here is CSASGQPGSGNTIYF. The CDR3 bases are TGCAGTGCTAGTGGCCAACCGGGCTCTGGAAACACCATATATTTT.

The chain uses TRBV29-1 and TRBJ2-1, with 10 bases aligning to TRBD2. Germline V CDR1 and CDR2: SQVTM, ANQGSEA. CDR3 length: 15 amino acids. With V trimmed by 3 bases and J by 5 bases, 7 bases remained unmatched. CDR3: CSVEGVGLADNEQFF. The CDR3 DNA reads TGCAGCGTTGAGGGAGTAGGACTAGCGGACAATGAGCAGTTCTTC.

The V gene is TRBV2, the J gene TRBJ1-3; TRBD1 matches 8 bases. The CDR3 extends over 15 amino acids. CDR1 is SNHLY and CDR2 is FYNNEI in the germline V gene. V was pared by 4 bases and J by 1 base, with 3 bases of the junction left unmatched. The DNA of the CDR3 is TGTGCCAGCAGTGTTTGGACAGGGTCTGGAAACACCATATATTTT. Translating gives CASSVWTGSGNTIYF.

This chain joins TRBV13 and TRBJ1-6; 8 bases are shared with TRBD1. Germline trimming cut 3 bases from V and 8 bases from J; bases unmatched to any gene: 9. The length of the CDR3 is 16 residues. From germline, CDR1 is PRHDT and CDR2 FYEKMQ (reference sequence). CDR3 sequence: CASSLRTGRFHSPLHF. The DNA for the CDR3 is TGTGCCAGCAGCTTGAGGACAGGGAGGTTCCATTCACCCCTCCACTTT.

The chain carries TRBV4-1 and TRBJ1-1, with D unclear. The germline V and J ends were trimmed by 2 bases and 2 bases, with 12 bases remaining between them. This CDR3 contains 15 residues. Germline values: CDR1 MGHRA, CDR2 YSYEKL. The CDR3 region is CASSQLSDSNTEAFF. CDR3 nucleotide sequence: TGCGCCAGCAGCCAATTGTCAGACTCCAACACTGAAGCTTTCTTT.

This chain joins TRBV27 and TRBJ2-1, with TRBD2 matching over 11 bases. The CDR3 runs to 15 residues. The germline V gene encodes CDR1 MNHEY and CDR2 SMNVEV (reference sequence). With 5 bases clipped from V and 7 bases from J, the junction kept 7 bases outside the gene matches. The CDR3 region is CASSLPRTSGNEQFF. Written as DNA, the CDR3 is TGTGCCAGCAGTCTCCCCCGGACTAGCGGGAATGAGCAGTTCTTC.

The chain has TRBV11-2 and TRBJ1-1; the match to TRBD1 covers 9 bases. V shed 5 bases, J shed 5 bases, and the junction held 6 bases outside the gene matches. The CDR3 consists of 14 residues. Germline V gene data show CDR1 as SGHAT and CDR2 as FQNNGV. CDR3 nucleotides: TGTGCCAGCAGCCCCGGACAGGGGAGGACTGAAGCTTTCTTT. Amino acids: CASSPGQGRTEAFF.

This chain uses TRBV11-2 with TRBJ1-1; D ambiguous. Germline lookup yields CDR1 SGHAT and CDR2 FQNNGV. V was shortened by 5 bases and J by 0 bases, with 10 bases between the two germline ends. The CDR3 runs to 14 residues. CDR3 in DNA: TGTGCCAGCAGCCCCCAATCCATGAACACTGAAGCTTTCTTT. This gives the protein CASSPQSMNTEAFF.